This entry lists 21 T cell receptor beta chains sequenced from one sample in a study of identical twins. TCRdb reprocessed the 5' RACE reads via MiXCR and lists one record per CDR3 protein. This sample has 400,000 to 500,000 distinct CDR3 sequences, with approximately 14% found just once. In addition, the sample was reused for a study of yellow fever vaccine responses in identical twins.

Sequenced input: CD4+ T cells sorted from blood. The receptors stem from a woman under 30 in good health.

This chain joins TRBV20-1 and TRBJ2-2; possible D gene TRBD2, 6 bases. Germline CDR1 is DFQATT and CDR2 is SNEGSKA (reference sequence). CDR3 size: 15 residues. Deletions cut 0 bases from V and 8 bases from J, with 16 bases between. The DNA of the CDR3 is TGCAGTGCTAGAGATTCGGGAGCCGGCGCGGGGGAGCTGTTTTTT. Translating it yields CSARDSGAGAGELFF.

This chain uses TRBV5-5 with TRBJ2-7; 8 bases align to TRBD1. Germline assignment: CDR1 SGHKS and CDR2 YYEKEE (reference sequence). The ends lost 3 bases at V and 1 base at J; junction bases unmatched: 9. The CDR3 runs to 16 residues. CDR3 region: CASSSTGALKSYEQYF. In nucleotides, the CDR3 is TGTGCCAGCAGCTCGACAGGGGCGCTAAAGTCCTACGAGCAGTACTTC.

This chain connects TRBV20-1 to TRBJ2-1, with a tentative D call TRBD2 (6 bases). CDR3 size: 15 residues. V was trimmed by 0 bases and J by 6 bases, leaving 15 bases between them. Per germline, CDR1 DFQATT and CDR2 SNEGSKA (reference sequence). CDR3 nucleotides: TGCAGTGCTAGAGATTCGGCGGGGAGAGGCAATGAGCAGTTCTTC. Translation gives CSARDSAGRGNEQFF.

There are a few counts of this clonotype. This chain links TRBV7-2 with TRBJ1-5; D ambiguous. Germline CDR1 SGHTA, CDR2 FQGNSA. V lost 6 bases to trimming and J lost 3 bases, with 15 bases between them. CDR3 length: 15 amino acids. The CDR3, as DNA: TGTGCCAGCAGTCCTTACGGGGTTGACAATCAGCCCCAGCATTTT. This sequence encodes CASSPYGVDNQPQHF.

This clonotype was detected only a few times. The V call is TRBV7-9, the J call TRBJ2-3, with 8 bases identical to TRBD2. V shed 0 bases, J shed 1 base, and the junction held 0 bases outside the gene matches. The CDR3 contains 15 residues. CDR1 SEHNR and CDR2 FQNEAQ come from the germline V gene (reference sequence). The CDR3 loop reads CASSLATSGTDTQYF. Written as DNA, the CDR3 is TGTGCCAGCAGCTTAGCGACTAGCGGCACAGATACGCAGTATTTT. The complete variable domain, with remaining parts taken from reference TRBV7-9 and TRBJ2-3, reads DTGVSQNPRHKITKRGQNVTFRCDPISEHNRLYWYRQTLGQGPEFLTYFQNEAQLEKSRLLSDRFSAERPKGSFSTLEIQRTEQGDSAMYLCASSLATSGTDTQYFGPGTRLTVL.

This clonotype was seen only a few times. The rearrangement links TRBV11-2 to TRBJ1-3; no clear D gene. This CDR3 has 16 amino acids. CDR1 SGHAT and CDR2 FQNNGV come from the germline V gene. Trimming cost V 5 bases and J 0 bases, with 14 bases left between them. In nucleotides, the CDR3 is TGTGCCAGCAGCCCCATTTGGGCCACCTCTGGAAACACCATATATTTT. Residues: CASSPIWATSGNTIYF.

This clonotype was seen many times. This rearrangement joins TRBV6-2 or TRBV6-3 to TRBJ2-1; D is possibly TRBD2 (6 bases). The CDR3 runs to 13 residues. V was shortened by 10 bases and J by 7 bases, with 17 bases between the two germline ends. CDR1 and CDR2 from the germline V gene are MNHEY and SVGEGT. The CDR3 sequence is CATRPGSGNEQFF. The CDR3 DNA reads TGTGCCACGAGACCCGGGAGCGGGAATGAGCAGTTCTTC.

The rearrangement links TRBV6-1 to TRBJ2-2, with TRBD2 as a possible D gene (5 bases). Germline loops: CDR1 MNHNS, CDR2 SASEGT. Trimming pared 7 bases from V and 2 bases from J, leaving 11 bases between. CDR3 length: 14 amino acids. This chain's CDR3 is CASMRAVNTGELFF. CDR3 nucleotide sequence: TGTGCCAGCATGCGAGCGGTTAACACCGGGGAGCTGTTTTTT.

A word on this clonotype: At one boundary the junction diverges from the germline segment, which might be a read error. The chain recombines TRBV12-3 or TRBV12-4 with TRBJ2-2; 9 bases fit TRBD1. The CDR3 totals 18 residues. CDR3 loop: CASCFNAGQGIGKGELFF. The CDR3 nucleotides read TGTGCCAGCTGTTTCAACGCGGGACAGGGAATCGGTAAAGGGGAGCTGTTTTTT.

The rearrangement uses TRBV30 and TRBJ2-1; 9 bases agree with TRBD2. The junction had 5 bases not matched to a gene; V was cut back by 1 base and J by 4 bases. Germline assignment: CDR1 GTSNPN and CDR2 SVGIG (reference sequence). There are 15 residues in the CDR3. The CDR3, as DNA: TGTGCCTGGAGTGGAGCGGGGGGACTGTACAATGAGCAGTTCTTC. Protein: CAWSGAGGLYNEQFF.

In this sample, this clonotype turned up a few times. The chain combines TRBV11-2 with TRBJ2-5; 12 positions agree with TRBD1. After removal of 5 bases from V and 2 bases from J, the junction contained 6 bases not matched to a gene. The V gene's germline CDR1 is SGHAT and CDR2 FQNNGV. There are 16 residues in the CDR3. CDR3 nucleotide sequence: TGTGCCAGCAGCACCCGGGACAGGGGGCCTCAAGAGACCCAGTACTTC. Translation gives CASSTRDRGPQETQYF.

This clonotype was seen ten or more times. The chain is built from TRBV6-1 and TRBJ2-2; 13 bases agree with TRBD2. The CDR3 runs 16 residues. V was pared by 5 bases and J by 3 bases, with 3 bases of the junction left unmatched. CDR1 and CDR2 from the germline V gene are MNHNS and SASEGT. In DNA, the CDR3 is TGTGCCAGCAGTCGGACTAGCGGGAGTTACACCGGGGAGCTGTTTTTT. This codes for CASSRTSGSYTGELFF.

This chain joins TRBV6-2 or TRBV6-3 and TRBJ2-5; 9 bases agree with TRBD2. The CDR3 extends over 16 amino acids. From germline, CDR1 is MNHEY and CDR2 SVGEGT. The V segment lost 6 bases and the J segment 2 bases; nucleotides outside the gene matches: 10. The CDR3 region has the DNA TGTGCCAGCAGCCTCACAAAAGCGGGAGGTCAAGAGACCCAGTACTTC. Residues: CASSLTKAGGQETQYF.

The rearrangement links TRBV29-1 to TRBJ1-1; TRBD1 aligns across 8 bases. This CDR3 spans 16 amino acids. The germline gives CDR1 SQVTM, CDR2 ANQGSEA. After removal of 4 bases from V and 5 bases from J, the junction contained 15 bases not matched to a gene. The CDR3 loop reads CSVGGHRGLGGTEAFF. CDR3 coding DNA: TGCAGCGTTGGGGGGCACAGGGGGTTAGGTGGGACTGAAGCTTTCTTT.

This clonotype showed up just a few times. The chain employs TRBV9 and TRBJ1-2; D gene uncertain. V lost 0 bases to trimming and J lost 6 bases, with 15 bases between them. The CDR3 extends over 15 amino acids. The germline gives CDR1 SGDLS, CDR2 YYNGEE. In DNA form, the CDR3 reads TGTGCCAGCAGCGTAGATGGGGTGACGGGGAATGGCTACACCTTC. The encoded protein is CASSVDGVTGNGYTF.

The V gene is TRBV14, the J gene TRBJ2-5; D is unclear. This CDR3 has 11 amino acids. V shed 5 bases and J shed 6 bases, with 7 bases lying between them. CDR1 is SGHDN, CDR2 FVKESK, per germline. The chain's CDR3 is CASSNSKTQYF. CDR3 nucleotide sequence: TGTGCCAGCAGCAATTCAAAGACCCAGTACTTC.

This chain connects TRBV4-2 to TRBJ2-2; 8 positions agree with TRBD2. The germline V gene encodes CDR1 LGHNA and CDR2 YNFKEQ. The CDR3 runs to 17 residues. Germline trimming cut 0 bases from V and 2 bases from J; bases unmatched to any gene: 5. CDR3: CASSQDPLADNTGELFF. The DNA for the CDR3 is TGTGCCAGCAGCCAAGATCCACTAGCGGATAACACCGGGGAGCTGTTTTTT.

CDR3 sequence reads: CASSLTAGYNEQFF. The CDR3 DNA reads as TGTGCCAGCAGCTTAACGGCAGGGTACAATGAGCAGTTCTTC. This chain joins TRBV7-3 and TRBJ2-1, with D tentatively TRBD1 (5 bases). Germline V gene lookup returns CDR1 SGHTA and CDR2 FQGTGA. This CDR3 comprises 14 residues. V gave up 0 bases and J gave up 4 bases, with 7 bases separating them.

This chain uses TRBV7-2 with TRBJ2-1; D possibly corresponds to TRBD1 (5 bases). Germline CDR1 SGHTA, CDR2 FQGNSA. The CDR3 extends over 14 amino acids. Trimming left V 6 bases short and J 9 bases short, with 18 bases between. The chain's CDR3 is CASRRKDSLGEQFF. DNA for the CDR3: TGTGCCAGCAGACGGAAAGACAGTTTAGGTGAGCAGTTCTTC.

This clonotype has a count of ten or more. The chain employs TRBV3-1 and TRBJ2-3, with no clear D. The CDR3 contains 13 residues. Germline assignment: CDR1 LGHDT and CDR2 YNNKEL (reference sequence). V was trimmed by 2 bases and J by 10 bases, leaving 13 bases between them. CDR3 in DNA: TGTGCCAGCAGCCAACGGATTGGGATTGCGCAGTATTTT. Protein product: CASSQRIGIAQYF.

At least ten counts were recorded for this clonotype. The rearrangement uses TRBV7-9 and TRBJ2-1; unclear D gene. The CDR3 extends over 13 amino acids. Germline loops: CDR1 SEHNR, CDR2 FQNEAQ (reference sequence). Trimming pared 5 bases from V and 4 bases from J, leaving 9 bases between. The CDR3 sequence is CASSEQHYNEQFF. CDR3 DNA sequence: TGTGCCAGCAGCGAACAGCATTACAATGAGCAGTTCTTC.